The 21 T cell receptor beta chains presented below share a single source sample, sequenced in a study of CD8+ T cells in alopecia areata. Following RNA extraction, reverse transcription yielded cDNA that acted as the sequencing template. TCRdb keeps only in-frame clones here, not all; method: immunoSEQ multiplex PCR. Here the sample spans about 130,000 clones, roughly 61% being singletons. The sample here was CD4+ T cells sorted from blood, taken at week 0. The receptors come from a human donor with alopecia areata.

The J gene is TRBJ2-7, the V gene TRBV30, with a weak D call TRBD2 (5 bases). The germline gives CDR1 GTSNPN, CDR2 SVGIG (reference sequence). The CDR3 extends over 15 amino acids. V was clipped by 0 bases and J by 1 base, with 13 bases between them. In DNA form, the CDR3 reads TGTGCCTGGAGTGTATTTAGCGACGAGTCCTACGAGCAGTACTTC. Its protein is CAWSVFSDESYEQYF. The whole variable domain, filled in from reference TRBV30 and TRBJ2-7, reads SQTIHQWPATLVQPVGSPLSLECTVEGTSNPNLYWYRQAAGRGLQLLFYSVGIGQISSEVPQNLSASRPQDRQFILSSKKLLLSDSGFYLCAWSVFSDESYEQYFGPGTRLTVT.

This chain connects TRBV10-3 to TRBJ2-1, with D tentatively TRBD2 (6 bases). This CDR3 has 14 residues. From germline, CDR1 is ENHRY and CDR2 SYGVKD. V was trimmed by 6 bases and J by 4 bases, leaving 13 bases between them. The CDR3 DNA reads TGTGCCATCAGGAGCCTTAGCGGATACAATGAGCAGTTCTTC. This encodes CAIRSLSGYNEQFF.

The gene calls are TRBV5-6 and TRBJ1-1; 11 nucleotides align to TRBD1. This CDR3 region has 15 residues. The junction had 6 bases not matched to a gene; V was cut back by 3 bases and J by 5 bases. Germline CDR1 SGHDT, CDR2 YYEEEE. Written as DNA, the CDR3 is TGTGCCAGCAGCTGGGACCGGGACAGGGGGACTGAAGCTTTCTTT. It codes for CASSWDRDRGTEAFF. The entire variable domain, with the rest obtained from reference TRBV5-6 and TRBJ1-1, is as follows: DAGVTQSPTHLIKTRGQQVTLRCSPKSGHDTVSWYQQALGQGPQFIFQYYEEEERQRGNFPDRFSGHQFPNYSSELNVNALLLGDSALYLCASSWDRDRGTEAFFGQGTRLTVV.

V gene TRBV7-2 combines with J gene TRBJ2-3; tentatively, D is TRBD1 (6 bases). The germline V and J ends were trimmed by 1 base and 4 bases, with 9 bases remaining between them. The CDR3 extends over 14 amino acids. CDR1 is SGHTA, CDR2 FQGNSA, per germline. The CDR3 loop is CASSLVTGSDTQYF. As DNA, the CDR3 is TGTGCCAGCAGCTTAGTTACAGGGTCAGATACGCAGTATTTT.

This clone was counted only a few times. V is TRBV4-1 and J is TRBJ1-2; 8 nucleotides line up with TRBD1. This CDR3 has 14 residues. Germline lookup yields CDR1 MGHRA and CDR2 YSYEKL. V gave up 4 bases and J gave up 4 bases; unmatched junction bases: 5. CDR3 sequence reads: CASSLGQGGYGYTF. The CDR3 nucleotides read TGCGCCAGCAGCCTAGGACAGGGTGGCTATGGCTACACCTTC.

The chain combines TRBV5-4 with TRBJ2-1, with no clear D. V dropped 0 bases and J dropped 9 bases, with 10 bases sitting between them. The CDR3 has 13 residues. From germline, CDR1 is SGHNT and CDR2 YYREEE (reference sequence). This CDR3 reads CASSLDSRAEQFF. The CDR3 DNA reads TGTGCCAGCAGCTTGGATAGTAGGGCTGAGCAGTTCTTC. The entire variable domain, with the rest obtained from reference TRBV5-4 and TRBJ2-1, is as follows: ETGVTQSPTHLIKTRGQQVTLRCSSQSGHNTVSWYQQALGQGPQFIFQYYREEENGRGNFPPRFSGLQFPNYSSELNVNALELDDSALYLCASSLDSRAEQFFGPGTRLTVL.

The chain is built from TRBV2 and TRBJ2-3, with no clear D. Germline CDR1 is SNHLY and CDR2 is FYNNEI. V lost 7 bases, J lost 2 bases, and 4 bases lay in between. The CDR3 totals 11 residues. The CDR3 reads CASTNTDTQYF. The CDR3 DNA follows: TGTGCCAGCACCAACACAGATACGCAGTATTTT.

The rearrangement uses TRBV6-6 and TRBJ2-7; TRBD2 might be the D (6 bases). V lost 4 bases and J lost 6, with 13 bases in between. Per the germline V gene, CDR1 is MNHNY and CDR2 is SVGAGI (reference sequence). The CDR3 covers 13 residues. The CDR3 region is CASSSRAGGEQYF. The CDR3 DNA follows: TGTGCCAGCAGTTCGAGGGCCGGGGGCGAGCAGTACTTC.

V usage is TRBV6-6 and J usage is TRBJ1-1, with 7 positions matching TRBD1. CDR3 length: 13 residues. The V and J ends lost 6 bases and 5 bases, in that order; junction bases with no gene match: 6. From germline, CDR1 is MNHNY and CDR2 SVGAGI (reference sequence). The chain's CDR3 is CASRPDRETEAFF. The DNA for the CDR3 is TGTGCCAGCAGACCCGACAGGGAAACTGAAGCTTTCTTT.

The CDR3 spells CASSPRPGLAGVEQFF. CDR3 sequence (DNA): TGCGCCAGCAGCCCTCGTCCGGGACTAGCGGGAGTTGAGCAGTTCTTC. The chain has TRBV5-1 and TRBJ2-1, with 14 positions matching TRBD2. This CDR3 is 16 amino acids long. V was pared by 4 bases and J by 9 bases, with 9 bases of the junction left unmatched. The germline V gene has CDR1 SGHRS and CDR2 YFSETQ.

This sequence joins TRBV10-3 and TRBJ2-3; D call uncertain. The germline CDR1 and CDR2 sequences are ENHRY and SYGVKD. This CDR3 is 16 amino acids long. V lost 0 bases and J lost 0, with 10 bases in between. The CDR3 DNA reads TGTGCCATCAGTGAGTCGACTTTAACTAGCACAGATACGCAGTATTTT. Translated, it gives CAISESTLTSTDTQYF.

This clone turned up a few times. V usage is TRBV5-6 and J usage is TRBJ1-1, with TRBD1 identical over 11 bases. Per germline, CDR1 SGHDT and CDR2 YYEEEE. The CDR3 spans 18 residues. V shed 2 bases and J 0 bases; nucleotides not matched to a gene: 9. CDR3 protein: CASSLRTGGGIMNTEAFF. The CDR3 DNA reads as TGTGCCAGCAGCTTAAGGACAGGGGGCGGAATAATGAACACTGAAGCTTTCTTT.

This CDR3 reads CASSPGRERTDTQYF. As DNA, the CDR3 is TGTGCCAGCTCACCGGGACGGGAGCGCACAGATACGCAGTATTTT. This chain connects TRBV18 to TRBJ2-3; D is perhaps TRBD2 (6 bases). The CDR3 length is 15 residues. Germline loops: CDR1 KGHSH, CDR2 LQKENI. Trimming removed 3 bases at V and 1 base at J, with 11 bases between.

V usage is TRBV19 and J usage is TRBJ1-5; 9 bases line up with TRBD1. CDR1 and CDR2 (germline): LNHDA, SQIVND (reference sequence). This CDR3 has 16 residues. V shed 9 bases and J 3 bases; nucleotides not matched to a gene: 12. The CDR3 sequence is CASHKGGDRANQPQHF. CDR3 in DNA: TGTGCCAGCCACAAGGGGGGGGACAGGGCCAATCAGCCCCAGCATTTT.

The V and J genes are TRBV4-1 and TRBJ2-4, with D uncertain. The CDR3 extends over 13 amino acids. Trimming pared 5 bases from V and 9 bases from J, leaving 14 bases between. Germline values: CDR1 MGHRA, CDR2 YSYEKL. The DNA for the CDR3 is TGCGCCAGCAGCGACCACACGACGGGCATTCAGTACTTC. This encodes CASSDHTTGIQYF.

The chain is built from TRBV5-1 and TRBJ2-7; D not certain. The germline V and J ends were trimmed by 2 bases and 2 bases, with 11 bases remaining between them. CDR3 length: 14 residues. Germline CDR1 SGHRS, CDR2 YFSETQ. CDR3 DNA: TGCGCCAGCAGCTTCTCGTCGCCTCCCTACGAGCAGTACTTC. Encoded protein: CASSFSSPPYEQYF.

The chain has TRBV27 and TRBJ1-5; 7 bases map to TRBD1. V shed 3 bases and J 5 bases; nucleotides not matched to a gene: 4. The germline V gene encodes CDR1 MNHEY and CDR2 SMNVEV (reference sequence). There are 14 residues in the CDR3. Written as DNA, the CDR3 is TGTGCCAGCAGTTTCCAGGGGGGCTATCAGCCCCAGCATTTT. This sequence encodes CASSFQGGYQPQHF.

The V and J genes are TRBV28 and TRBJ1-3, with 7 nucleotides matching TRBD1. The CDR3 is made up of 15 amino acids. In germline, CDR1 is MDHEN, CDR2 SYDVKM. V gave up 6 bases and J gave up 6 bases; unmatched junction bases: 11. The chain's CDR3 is CASRSTGPDVNTIYF. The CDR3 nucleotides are TGTGCCAGCAGATCGACAGGGCCCGACGTAAACACCATATATTTT.

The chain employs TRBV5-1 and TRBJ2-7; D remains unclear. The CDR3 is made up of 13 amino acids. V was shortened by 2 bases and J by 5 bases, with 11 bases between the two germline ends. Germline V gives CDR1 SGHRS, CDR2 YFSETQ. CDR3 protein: CASSFPAGHEQYF. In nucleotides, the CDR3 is TGCGCCAGCAGCTTCCCGGCAGGCCACGAGCAGTACTTC.

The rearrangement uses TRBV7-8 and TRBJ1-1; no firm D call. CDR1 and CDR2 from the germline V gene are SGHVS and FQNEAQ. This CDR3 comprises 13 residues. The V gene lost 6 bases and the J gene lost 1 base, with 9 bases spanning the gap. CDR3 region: CASRLSRNTEAFF. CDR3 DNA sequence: TGTGCCAGCAGGTTAAGCAGGAACACTGAAGCTTTCTTT.

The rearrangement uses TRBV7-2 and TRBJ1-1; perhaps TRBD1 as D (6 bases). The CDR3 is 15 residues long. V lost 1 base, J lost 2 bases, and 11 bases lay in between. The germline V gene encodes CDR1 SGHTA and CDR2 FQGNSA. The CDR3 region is CASSLVGGVNTEAFF. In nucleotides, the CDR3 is TGTGCCAGCAGCTTAGTGGGGGGCGTAAACACTGAAGCTTTCTTT.